This is a list of T cell receptor beta chains from one sample in a study of human T cells and chemical hapten exposure. TCRdb analysed the RACE reads with MiXCR anew, one entry per CDR3 protein. The sample consists of tens of thousands of distinct CDR3 sequences, 7.5% to 8% of them appearing once. Sequenced material: whole blood, taken in connection with sensitization to the hapten diphenylcyclopropenone (DPC). The receptor source for this set is a woman aged 45-59 years with alopecia areata. Some clones in this sample may be carry-over from other donors' samples. Both conserved end residues are part of each CDR3. The order of the fields is D gene, V gene, J gene, clone size, CDR3 protein, CDR3 DNA. D genes are given only for firm matches. Clone size, where shown, is once, few, many, or a class for clones that have expanded.

d_gene: TRBD2; v_gene: TRBV5-1; j_gene: TRBJ2-3; abundance: many; CDR3aa: CASSSSGTLTDTQYF; CDR3nt: TGCGCCAGCAGTTCTAGCGGGACCCTCACAGATACGCAGTATTTT
d_gene: NA; v_gene: TRBV7-3; j_gene: TRBJ2-5; abundance: NA; CDR3aa: CASSLNRLETQYF; CDR3nt: TGTGCCAGCAGCTTAAATAGGTTGGAGACCCAGTACTTC
d_gene: NA; v_gene: TRBV5-1; j_gene: TRBJ1-1; abundance: many; CDR3aa: CASSPDLGSEAFF; CDR3nt: TGCGCCAGCTCACCCGACCTGGGCAGTGAAGCTTTCTTT
d_gene: NA; v_gene: TRBV29-1; j_gene: TRBJ1-5; abundance: many; CDR3aa: CSVARGGNQPQHF; CDR3nt: TGCAGCGTGGCCCGCGGGGGCAATCAGCCCCAGCATTTT
d_gene: NA; v_gene: TRBV5-4; j_gene: TRBJ2-2; abundance: many; CDR3aa: CASSSPGLYTGELFF; CDR3nt: TGTGCCAGCAGCTCTCCGGGACTTTACACCGGGGAGCTGTTTTTT
d_gene: TRBD2; v_gene: TRBV9; j_gene: TRBJ2-3; abundance: NA; CDR3aa: CASSPRLAGGTDTQYF; CDR3nt: TGTGCCAGCAGCCCACGACTAGCGGGAGGCACAGATACGCAGTATTTT
d_gene: NA; v_gene: TRBV30; j_gene: TRBJ1-6; abundance: many; CDR3aa: CAWKEGQVYNSPLHF; CDR3nt: TGTGCCTGGAAAGAAGGGCAAGTCTATAATTCACCCCTCCACTTT
d_gene: TRBD1; v_gene: TRBV18; j_gene: TRBJ1-4; abundance: many; CDR3aa: CASSRQGGVDEKLFF; CDR3nt: TGTGCCAGCTCACGACAGGGGGGAGTGGATGAAAAACTGTTTTTT
d_gene: TRBD1; v_gene: TRBV6-2/TRBV6-3; j_gene: TRBJ1-5; abundance: many; CDR3aa: CASSQGGNQPQHF; CDR3nt: TGTGCCAGCAGCCAGGGGGGAAATCAGCCCCAGCATTTT
d_gene: NA; v_gene: TRBV5-1; j_gene: TRBJ2-1; abundance: many; CDR3aa: CASSFFRSGSYNEQFF; CDR3nt: TGCGCCAGCAGCTTCTTCCGCTCAGGCTCCTACAATGAGCAGTTCTTC
d_gene: TRBD2; v_gene: TRBV19; j_gene: TRBJ2-3; abundance: many; CDR3aa: CASSPSSGASTDTQYF; CDR3nt: TGTGCCAGTAGTCCCTCTAGCGGGGCTTCCACAGATACGCAGTATTTT
d_gene: TRBD2; v_gene: TRBV11-2; j_gene: TRBJ2-5; abundance: many; CDR3aa: CASSLLPPGAGGTQETQYF; CDR3nt: TGTGCCAGCAGCTTACTCCCTCCTGGAGCGGGAGGAACTCAAGAGACCCAGTACTTC
d_gene: NA; v_gene: TRBV11-1; j_gene: TRBJ1-1; abundance: NA; CDR3aa: CASSSSSRLLNTEAFF; CDR3nt: TGTGCCAGCAGCTCCTCCTCTAGGCTTTTGAACACTGAAGCTTTCTTT
d_gene: NA; v_gene: TRBV14; j_gene: TRBJ1-3; abundance: NA; CDR3aa: CASSQVGAGNTIYF; CDR3nt: TGTGCCAGCAGCCAGGTTGGAGCTGGAAACACCATATATTTT
d_gene: TRBD1; v_gene: TRBV7-8; j_gene: TRBJ2-3; abundance: NA; CDR3aa: CASSSILGQGIDTQYF; CDR3nt: TGTGCCAGCAGCTCGATACTAGGACAGGGGATAGATACGCAGTATTTT
d_gene: TRBD1; v_gene: TRBV29-1; j_gene: TRBJ2-1; abundance: many; CDR3aa: CSVERDRGNEQFF; CDR3nt: TGCAGCGTTGAAAGGGACAGGGGGAATGAGCAGTTCTTC
d_gene: NA; v_gene: TRBV7-7; j_gene: TRBJ2-2; abundance: NA; CDR3aa: CASSPGGTGELFF; CDR3nt: TGTGCTAGCAGCCCCGGAGGCACCGGGGAGCTGTTTTTT
d_gene: TRBD1; v_gene: TRBV12-3/TRBV12-4; j_gene: TRBJ1-4; abundance: many; CDR3aa: CASSKDRVATNEKLFF; CDR3nt: TGTGCCAGCAGTAAGGACAGGGTGGCAACTAATGAAAAACTGTTTTTT
d_gene: NA; v_gene: TRBV19; j_gene: TRBJ1-5; abundance: many; CDR3aa: CASSITGKNHQPQHF; CDR3nt: TGTGCCAGTAGTATTACAGGGAAGAATCATCAGCCCCAGCATTTT
d_gene: TRBD1; v_gene: TRBV6-1; j_gene: TRBJ1-2; abundance: many; CDR3aa: CASNQDRRGLYGYTF; CDR3nt: TGTGCCAGCAACCAGGACAGGAGGGGTCTCTATGGCTACACCTTC
d_gene: NA; v_gene: TRBV20-1; j_gene: TRBJ2-5; abundance: few; CDR3aa: CSAGVRAETQYF; CDR3nt: TGCAGTGCAGGGGTGCGAGCAGAGACCCAGTACTTC
d_gene: TRBD1; v_gene: TRBV29-1; j_gene: TRBJ2-5; abundance: NA; CDR3aa: CSVDRGQETQYF; CDR3nt: TGCAGCGTGGACAGGGGTCAAGAGACCCAGTACTTC
d_gene: NA; v_gene: TRBV28; j_gene: TRBJ2-7; abundance: NA; CDR3aa: CASSLVREQYF; CDR3nt: TGTGCCAGCAGTTTAGTCCGCGAGCAGTACTTC
d_gene: NA; v_gene: TRBV6-6; j_gene: TRBJ1-1; abundance: few; CDR3aa: CASRSPYEGGRDTEAFF; CDR3nt: TGTGCCAGCAGGAGCCCCTATGAGGGAGGTAGAGACACTGAAGCTTTCTTT
d_gene: NA; v_gene: TRBV6-5; j_gene: TRBJ1-1; abundance: many; CDR3aa: CASSYYGGRMAEAFF; CDR3nt: TGTGCCAGCAGTTACTATGGAGGGCGGATGGCTGAAGCTTTCTTT
d_gene: NA; v_gene: TRBV12-5; j_gene: TRBJ2-1; abundance: many; CDR3aa: CASGFGGRGDEQFF; CDR3nt: TGTGCTAGTGGTTTTGGAGGGAGAGGCGATGAGCAGTTCTTC
d_gene: TRBD1; v_gene: TRBV6-5; j_gene: TRBJ1-5; abundance: NA; CDR3aa: CASSYDRGRQPQHF; CDR3nt: TGTGCCAGCAGTTATGACAGGGGACGTCAGCCCCAGCATTTT
d_gene: NA; v_gene: TRBV6-2/TRBV6-3; j_gene: TRBJ2-6; abundance: many; CDR3aa: CASSSGGSGANVLTF; CDR3nt: TGTGCCAGCAGTTCGGGTGGCTCTGGGGCCAACGTCCTGACTTTC
d_gene: NA; v_gene: TRBV7-9; j_gene: TRBJ2-2; abundance: many; CDR3aa: CASSLVDGELFF; CDR3nt: TGTGCCAGCAGCTTAGTGGACGGGGAGCTGTTTTTT
d_gene: TRBD1; v_gene: TRBV5-1; j_gene: TRBJ1-2; abundance: NA; CDR3aa: CASSRQGTANGYTF; CDR3nt: TGCGCCAGCAGCCGACAAGGGACAGCAAATGGCTACACCTTC
d_gene: NA; v_gene: TRBV7-8; j_gene: TRBJ2-2; abundance: NA; CDR3aa: CASSPGTSTGELFF; CDR3nt: TGTGCCAGCAGCCCTGGGACATCCACCGGGGAGCTGTTTTTT
d_gene: NA; v_gene: TRBV29-1; j_gene: TRBJ2-7; abundance: many; CDR3aa: CSVRVSYEQYF; CDR3nt: TGCAGCGTGAGGGTCTCCTACGAGCAGTACTTC
d_gene: TRBD2; v_gene: TRBV20-1; j_gene: TRBJ2-1; abundance: few; CDR3aa: CSWGLAGPYNEQFF; CDR3nt: TGCAGCTGGGGACTAGCGGGACCCTACAATGAGCAGTTCTTC
d_gene: TRBD1; v_gene: TRBV6-6; j_gene: TRBJ2-1; abundance: many; CDR3aa: CASRGTAYNEQFF; CDR3nt: TGTGCCAGCAGGGGGACAGCCTACAATGAGCAGTTCTTC
d_gene: TRBD2; v_gene: TRBV2; j_gene: TRBJ2-1; abundance: NA; CDR3aa: CASRLAGEYNEQFF; CDR3nt: TGTGCCAGTAGACTAGCGGGAGAGTACAATGAGCAGTTCTTC
d_gene: NA; v_gene: TRBV30; j_gene: TRBJ2-2; abundance: many; CDR3aa: CAWSVRGTRTGELFF; CDR3nt: TGTGCCTGGAGTGTACGGGGGACAAGAACCGGGGAGCTGTTTTTT
d_gene: NA; v_gene: TRBV30; j_gene: TRBJ2-3; abundance: few; CDR3aa: CAWSVRGTDTQYF; CDR3nt: TGTGCCTGGAGTGTAAGGGGCACAGATACGCAGTATTTT
d_gene: TRBD2; v_gene: TRBV29-1; j_gene: TRBJ2-2; abundance: NA; CDR3aa: CSVETSGTGELFF; CDR3nt: TGCAGCGTTGAGACTAGCGGCACCGGGGAGCTGTTTTTT
d_gene: TRBD1; v_gene: TRBV7-7; j_gene: TRBJ1-1; abundance: many; CDR3aa: CASSPGGSTEAFF; CDR3nt: TGTGCTAGCAGCCCAGGGGGCTCCACTGAAGCTTTCTTT
d_gene: TRBD2; v_gene: TRBV5-1; j_gene: TRBJ2-7; abundance: many; CDR3aa: CASSEKAGAPSEQYF; CDR3nt: TGCGCCAGCAGCGAGAAAGCGGGAGCACCCAGCGAGCAGTACTTC
d_gene: TRBD1; v_gene: TRBV14; j_gene: TRBJ2-7; abundance: few; CDR3aa: CASSSDRGKGEQYF; CDR3nt: TGTGCCAGCAGCTCTGACAGGGGAAAGGGCGAGCAGTACTTC
d_gene: NA; v_gene: TRBV11-3; j_gene: TRBJ2-5; abundance: many; CDR3aa: CASSGGGTQETQYF; CDR3nt: TGTGCCAGCAGCGGAGGGGGTACCCAAGAGACCCAGTACTTC
d_gene: NA; v_gene: TRBV9; j_gene: TRBJ2-7; abundance: NA; CDR3aa: CASSVAPAYEQYF; CDR3nt: TGTGCCAGCAGCGTAGCCCCGGCCTACGAGCAGTACTTC
d_gene: TRBD2; v_gene: TRBV6-5; j_gene: TRBJ2-7; abundance: many; CDR3aa: CASRRTRSGYEQYF; CDR3nt: TGTGCCAGCAGGCGGACTAGGTCCGGATACGAGCAGTACTTC
d_gene: NA; v_gene: TRBV11-2; j_gene: TRBJ1-2; abundance: many; CDR3aa: CASSPEGLRGSGYTF; CDR3nt: TGTGCCAGCAGCCCAGAAGGCCTCCGGGGGTCTGGCTACACCTTC
d_gene: NA; v_gene: TRBV6-1; j_gene: TRBJ2-2; abundance: NA; CDR3aa: CASSDIGHSTGELFF; CDR3nt: TGTGCCAGCAGTGATATTGGACACAGCACCGGGGAGCTGTTTTTT